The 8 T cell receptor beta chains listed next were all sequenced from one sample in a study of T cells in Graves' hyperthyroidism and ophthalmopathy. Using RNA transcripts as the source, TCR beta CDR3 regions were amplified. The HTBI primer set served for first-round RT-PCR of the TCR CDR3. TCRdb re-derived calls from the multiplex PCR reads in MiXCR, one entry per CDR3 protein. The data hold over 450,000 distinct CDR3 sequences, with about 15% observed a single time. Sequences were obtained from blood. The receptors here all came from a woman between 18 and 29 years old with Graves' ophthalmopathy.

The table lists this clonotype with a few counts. CDR3 DNA sequence: TGTGCCAGCAGCTTAAGTTTCGTCGGCGGGCTCGAGCAGTACTTC. Encoded protein: CASSLSFVGGLEQYF. The rearrangement links TRBV7-9 to TRBJ2-7; a weak D match, TRBD2 (5 bases). The CDR3 has 15 amino acids. The germline CDR1 and CDR2 sequences are SEHNR and FQNEAQ (reference sequence). V was shortened by 2 bases and J by 6 bases, with 17 bases between the two germline ends.

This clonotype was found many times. The CDR3 loop reads CASKTPGNQETQYF. Here the CDR3 DNA reads TGTGCCAGCAAAACCCCAGGGAATCAAGAGACCCAGTACTTC. The V and J genes are TRBV28 and TRBJ2-5, with D tentatively TRBD1 (5 bases). The CDR3 has 14 amino acids. Germline CDR1 MDHEN, CDR2 SYDVKM. Trimming removed 7 bases from V and 2 bases from J, with 14 bases in between. Variable domain in full (rest from reference TRBV28 and TRBJ2-5): DVKVTQSSRYLVKRTGEKVFLECVQDMDHENMFWYRQDPGLGLRLIYFSYDVKMKEKGDIPEGYSVSREKKERFSLILESASTNQTSMYLCASKTPGNQETQYFGPGTRLLVL.

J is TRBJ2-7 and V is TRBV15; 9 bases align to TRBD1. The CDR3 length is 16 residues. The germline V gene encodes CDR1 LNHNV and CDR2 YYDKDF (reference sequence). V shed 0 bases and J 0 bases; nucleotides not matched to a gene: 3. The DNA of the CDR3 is TGTGCCACCAGCAGAGAACCGGACAGGGGCTCCTACGAGCAGTACTTC. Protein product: CATSREPDRGSYEQYF.

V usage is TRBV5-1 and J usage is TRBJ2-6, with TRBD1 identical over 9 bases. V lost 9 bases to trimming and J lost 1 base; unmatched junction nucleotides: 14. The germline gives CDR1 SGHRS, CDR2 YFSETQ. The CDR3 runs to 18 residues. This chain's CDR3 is CATMPRDRVLSGANVLTF. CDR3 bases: TGCGCCACCATGCCTCGGGACAGGGTCCTTTCTGGGGCCAACGTCCTGACTTTC.

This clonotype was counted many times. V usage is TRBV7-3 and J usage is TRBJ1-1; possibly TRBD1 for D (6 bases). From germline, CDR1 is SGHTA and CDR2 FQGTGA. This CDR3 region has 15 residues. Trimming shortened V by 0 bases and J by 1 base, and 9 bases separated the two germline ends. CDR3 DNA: TGTGCCAGCAGCTTAACGTCGGGGGCGAACACTGAAGCTTTCTTT. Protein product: CASSLTSGANTEAFF.

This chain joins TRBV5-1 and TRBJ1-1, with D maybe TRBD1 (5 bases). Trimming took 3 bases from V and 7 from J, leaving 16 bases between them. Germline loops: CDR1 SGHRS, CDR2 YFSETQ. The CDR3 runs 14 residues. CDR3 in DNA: TGCGCCAGCAGCTCGGAACCGGGACGGGGTGAAGCTTTCTTT. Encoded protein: CASSSEPGRGEAFF. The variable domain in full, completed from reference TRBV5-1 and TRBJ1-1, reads KAGVTQTPRYLIKTRGQQVTLSCSPISGHRSVSWYQQTPGQGLQFLFEYFSETQRNKGNFPGRFSGRQFSNSRSEMNVSTLELGDSALYLCASSSEPGRGEAFFGQGTRLTVV.

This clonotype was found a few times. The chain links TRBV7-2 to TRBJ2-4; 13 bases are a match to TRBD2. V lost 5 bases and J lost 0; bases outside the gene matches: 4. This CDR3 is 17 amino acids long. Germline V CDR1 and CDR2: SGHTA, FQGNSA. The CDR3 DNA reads TGTGCCAGCAGCGGCACTAGCGGGGGGGGAGCCAAAAACATTCAGTACTTC. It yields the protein CASSGTSGGGAKNIQYF.

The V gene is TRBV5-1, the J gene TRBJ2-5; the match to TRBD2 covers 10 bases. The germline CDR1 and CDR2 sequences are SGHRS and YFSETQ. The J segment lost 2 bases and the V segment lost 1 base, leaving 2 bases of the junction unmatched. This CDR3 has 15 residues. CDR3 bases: TGCGCCAGCAGCTTGAAACTAGCGGGGCAAGAGACCCAGTACTTC. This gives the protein CASSLKLAGQETQYF.